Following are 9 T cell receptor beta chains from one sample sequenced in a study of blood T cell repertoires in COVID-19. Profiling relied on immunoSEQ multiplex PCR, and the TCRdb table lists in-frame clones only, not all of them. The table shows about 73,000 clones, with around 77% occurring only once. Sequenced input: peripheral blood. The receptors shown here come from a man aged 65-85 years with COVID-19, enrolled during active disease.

CDR3 DNA: TGTGCCAGCAGTTTTTTGAGCTCTGCAGATACGCAGTATTTT. Translating gives CASSFLSSADTQYF. The gene calls are TRBV28 and TRBJ2-3; D is unresolved. Germline CDR1 is MDHEN and CDR2 is SYDVKM. The CDR3 is made up of 14 amino acids. Trimming removed 3 bases from V and 4 bases from J, with 11 bases in between. The whole variable domain, filled in from reference TRBV28 and TRBJ2-3, reads DVKVTQSSRYLVKRTGEKVFLECVQDMDHENMFWYRQDPGLGLRLIYFSYDVKMKEKGDIPEGYSVSREKKERFSLILESASTNQTSMYLCASSFLSSADTQYFGPGTRLTVL.

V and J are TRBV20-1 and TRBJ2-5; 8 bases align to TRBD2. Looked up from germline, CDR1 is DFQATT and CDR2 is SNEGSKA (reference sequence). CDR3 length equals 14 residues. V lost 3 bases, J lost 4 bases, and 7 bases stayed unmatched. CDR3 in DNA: TGCAGTGCTAGTTTGGCGGGAGGTCCAGAGACCCAGTACTTC. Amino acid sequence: CSASLAGGPETQYF.

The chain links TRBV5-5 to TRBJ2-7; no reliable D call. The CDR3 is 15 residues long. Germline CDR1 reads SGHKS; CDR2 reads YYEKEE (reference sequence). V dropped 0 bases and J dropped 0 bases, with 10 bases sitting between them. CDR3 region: CASSLGGRSSYEQYF. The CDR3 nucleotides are TGTGCCAGCAGCTTGGGTGGCAGGTCCTCCTACGAGCAGTACTTC.

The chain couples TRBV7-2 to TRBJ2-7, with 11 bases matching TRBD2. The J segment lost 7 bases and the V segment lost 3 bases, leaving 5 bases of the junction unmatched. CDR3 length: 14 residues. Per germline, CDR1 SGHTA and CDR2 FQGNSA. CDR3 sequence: CASSLASGRREQYF. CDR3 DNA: TGTGCCAGCAGCTTGGCTAGCGGGAGGAGGGAGCAGTACTTC.

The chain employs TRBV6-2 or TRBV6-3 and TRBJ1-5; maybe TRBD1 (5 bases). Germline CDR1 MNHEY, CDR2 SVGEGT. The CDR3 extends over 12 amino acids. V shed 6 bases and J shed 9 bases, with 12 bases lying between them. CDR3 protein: CASSPDRGPQHF. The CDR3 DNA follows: TGTGCCAGCAGCCCTGACAGAGGGCCCCAGCATTTT.

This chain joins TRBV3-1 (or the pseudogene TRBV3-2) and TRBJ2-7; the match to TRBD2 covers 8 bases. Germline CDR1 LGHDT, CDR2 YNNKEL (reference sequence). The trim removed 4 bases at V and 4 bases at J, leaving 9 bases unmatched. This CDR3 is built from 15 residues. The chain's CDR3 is CASSLSSGSNYEQYF. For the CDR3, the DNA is TGTGCCAGCAGCCTAAGCAGCGGGAGTAATTACGAGCAGTACTTC.

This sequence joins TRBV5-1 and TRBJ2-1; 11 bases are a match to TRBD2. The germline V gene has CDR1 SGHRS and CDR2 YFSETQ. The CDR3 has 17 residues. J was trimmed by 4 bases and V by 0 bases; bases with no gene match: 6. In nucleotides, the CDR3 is TGCGCCAGCAGCTTGGGGATCATAGCGGGAGGGTACAATGAGCAGTTCTTC. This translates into CASSLGIIAGGYNEQFF.

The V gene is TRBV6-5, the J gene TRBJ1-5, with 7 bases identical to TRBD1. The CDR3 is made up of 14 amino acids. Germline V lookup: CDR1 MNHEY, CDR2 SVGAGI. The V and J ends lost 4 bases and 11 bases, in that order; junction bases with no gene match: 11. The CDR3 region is CASSSDREKRAQHF. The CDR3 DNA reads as TGTGCCAGCAGTTCCGACAGGGAGAAAAGGGCCCAGCATTTT.

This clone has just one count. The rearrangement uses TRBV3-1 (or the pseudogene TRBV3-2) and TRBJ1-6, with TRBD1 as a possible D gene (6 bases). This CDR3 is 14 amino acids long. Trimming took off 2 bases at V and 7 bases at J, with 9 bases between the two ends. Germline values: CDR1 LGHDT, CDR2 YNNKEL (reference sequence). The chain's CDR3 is CASSQRQENSPLHF. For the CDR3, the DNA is TGTGCCAGCAGCCAAAGACAGGAAAATTCACCCCTCCACTTT.